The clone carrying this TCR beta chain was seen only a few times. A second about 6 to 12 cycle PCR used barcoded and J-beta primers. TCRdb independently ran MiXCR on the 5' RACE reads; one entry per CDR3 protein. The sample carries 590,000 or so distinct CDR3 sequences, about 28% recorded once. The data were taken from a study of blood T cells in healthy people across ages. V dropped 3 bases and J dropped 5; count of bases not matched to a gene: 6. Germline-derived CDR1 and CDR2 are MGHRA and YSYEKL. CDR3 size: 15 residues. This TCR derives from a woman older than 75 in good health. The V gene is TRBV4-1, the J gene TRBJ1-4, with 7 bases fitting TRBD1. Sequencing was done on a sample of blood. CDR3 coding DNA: TGCGCCAGCAGCCAGGAGACAGGGTCCAATGAAAAACTGTTTTTT. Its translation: CASSQETGSNEKLFF.